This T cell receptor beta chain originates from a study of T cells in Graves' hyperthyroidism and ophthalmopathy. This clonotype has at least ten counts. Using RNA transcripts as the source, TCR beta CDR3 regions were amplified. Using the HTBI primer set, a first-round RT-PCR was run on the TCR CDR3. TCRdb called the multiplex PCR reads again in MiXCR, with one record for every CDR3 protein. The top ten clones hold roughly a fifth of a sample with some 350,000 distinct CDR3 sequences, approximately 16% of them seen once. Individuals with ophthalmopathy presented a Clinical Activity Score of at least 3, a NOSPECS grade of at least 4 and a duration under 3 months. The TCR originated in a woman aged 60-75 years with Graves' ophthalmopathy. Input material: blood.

The CDR3, as DNA: TGTGCAGCAGGCGCCGGGGAGCTGTTTTTT. It yields the protein CAAGAGELFF. The J gene is TRBJ2-2, the V gene TRBV28; D uncertain. Germline loops: CDR1 MDHEN, CDR2 SYDVKM. The CDR3 contains 10 residues.